This T cell receptor (beta chain) is from a study of shared clonotypes between healthy human individuals (dated by TCRdb to about 2020). Context from the whole study: The cohort comprised two women and a few men aged 18 to 49 years. Each donor's leukapheresis produced roughly between roughly 0.94 and 9.5 billion PBMCs. For each donor, CD4 naive and CD4 memory were each run on three plates, CD8 naive on two plates, and CD8 memory on one plate. Different laboratories and diverse techniques were used to prepare libraries and sequence TCR repertoires, to increase sequencing depth and limit assay-specific biases. To estimate repertoire size and how much clonotypes are shared between individuals, the study performed deep sequencing of blood TCR repertoires from roughly five healthy adults. Study-level results and caveats: Larger estimated clonotype richness was generally found for naive subsets than for memory subsets. Around 5% of naive CD4, roughly 3.5% of naive CD8, roughly 2.4% of memory CD4, and around 0.4% of memory CD8 clonotypes were shared across a few donors. Based on pairwise subsampling, the degree of clonotype sharing among donors was expected to be affected by sequencing depth. Even with the large sequencing depth, rarefaction of the sorted-subset datasets indicated that sequencing was incomplete. Sampling was restricted to blood, and TCR repertoires in tissue are likely to differ from TCR repertoires in blood. Compared with non-shared clonotypes, clonotypes shared by all four sorted-subset donors had higher generation probabilities. Because the study included a small number of donors, the genetic and exposure-history diversity represented was limited.

Using the deep immunoSEQ assay, multiplex PCR amplified TCR CDR3 regions from genomic DNA. Extracted genomic DNA from each cell subset was spread evenly across all wells of several immunoSEQ 96-well plates, with each plate serving as a replicate. For sorted subsets, each replicate PCR was loaded with 200 ng genomic DNA, equivalent to 25,000 to 35,000 T cell genomes. Purified libraries were measured with a Qubit 3.0 fluorometer, size-checked on a Bioanalyzer 2100, and measured again with the KAPA Library Quantification kit. A separate single-read 150-cycle Illumina NextSeq 550 flow cell was used to sequence each immunoSEQ 96-well plate. The authors processed their data as follows. Because the immunoSEQ output included only junctional sequences and no quality scores, the filtering could not be the same as the filtering used for full-length reads. To assign V/J genes and CDR3, sequences were annotated using PyIR, a Python wrapper for IgBLAST v1.9, with IMGT germline references. Reads were filtered out if the reads had weak V/J assignments (E-value above 1e-6), no CDR3, stop codons, out-of-frame junctions, or ambiguous translated residues. V3J clonotypes were defined as sequences sharing an identical inferred V gene, J gene, and CDR3 amino acid sequence. Percentage overlap between repertoires was computed as shared unique clonotypes divided by the size of the smaller repertoire. Three approaches were used to assess repertoire richness: RTK rarefaction, the Chao1 estimator, and Recon v2.1 estimates of unobserved clonotypes. Generation probabilities for all TCRbeta clonotypes obtained by the gDNA method from several donors were computed using OLGA. The immuneACCESS repertoire file appears here via TCRdb, limited to in-frame rearrangements. These files lack a portion of the clones; in checked studies, under half of the deficit traces to unresolved V genes, and the cause of the others is not known. V and J calls and clone size follow that table, whereas D and trimming were derived from the DNA. In this sample the table shows some 2,400,000 clones, under 97% of which occur a single time. The top ten constitute 0.13% of the sample.

Donors were healthy HIV-negative adults with no recently reported acute infections or vaccinations. Only Caucasian adults living in Nashville, Tennessee, USA were represented among the donors. CD4+ T cells were enriched by magnetic negative selection; naive cells were then positively selected on CD45RA, and the negative fraction formed the memory subset. Blood was collected by leukapheresis, and PBMCs were isolated by Ficoll-Histopaque density gradient centrifugation and then cryopreserved in liquid nitrogen vapor phase. Analytical flow cytometry was used to check the purity and quantity of each magnetically sorted T cell population. From each sorted fraction, genomic DNA was isolated and quantified by UV absorbance on a Nanodrop 2000c. The V end loses 5 bases and the J end loses 5 bases, and a stretch of 12 bases separates them. The CDR1 and CDR2 encoded by the germline V gene are MDHEN and SYDVKM. The CDR3 runs 14 amino acids, cysteine and phenylalanine included. This entry keeps only the CDR3 DNA: 42 bases, framed from base 1.

Turning to this clone: Which antigen it targets is not known. No per-base quality is available; no much larger clone lies one base away.

Sequencing input: naive CD4+ T cells sorted from blood. In light of the paper, this sample's cell subset or site label describes: CD45RA+ positively selected. This sequence uses TRBV28 and TRBJ2-2; TRBD1 is perhaps the D gene, given 7 matching bases. This receptor was taken from a man aged 18 to 30 in good health. The DNA sequence is as follows: TGTGCCAGCAGTAAGCAGGGGGGAACCGGGGAGCTGTTTTTT. This gives the protein CASSKQGGTGELFF.